This note documents a single T cell receptor (beta chain) sequence. Its target is not known. CDR1 and CDR2 (germline): SEHNR, FQNEAQ (reference sequence). After removal of 5 bases from V and 6 bases from J, the junction contained 7 bases not matched to a gene. The CDR3 consists of 15 residues. Sequencing used immunoSEQ multiplex PCR; TCRdb keeps in-frame clones, though not all of them. Among fewer than 55,000 clones listed, around 95% were seen once. The data are from a study of graft-versus-host responses after intestinal transplantation. Study findings and constraints: GvH clones occurred in recipient marrow; some first appeared in ileum or blood.

This clonotype was sampled from a human donor who was the organ donor for an intestinal transplant. Specimen: unstimulated CD8+ T cells sorted from spleen or lymph node cells, collected before transplant. This chain joins TRBV7-9 and TRBJ2-2, with TRBD1 matching 9 bases. The CDR3 nucleotides are TGTGCCAGCAGCATAAGAGGGACAGGGTCCGGGGAGCTGTTTTTT. This codes for CASSIRGTGSGELFF.